This paragraph covers one T cell receptor (beta chain) sequence. The antigen is undetermined. The V gene lost 3 bases and the J gene lost 5 bases, with 11 bases spanning the gap. The CDR3 is 14 residues long. Germline loops: CDR1 SGHVS, CDR2 FQNEAQ. Reverse transcribing all isolated RNA meant expressed TCRB transcripts were sequenced. This table comes from immunoSEQ multiplex PCR, and its TCRdb copy is limited to in-frame clones, with some not included. The table includes under 850,000 clones, around 15% detected once. This specimen comes from a study of beta chain features in type 1 diabetes. The wider study: Cell yields, gender and age were comparable in patients and healthy donors.

Findings and caveats of the study: Type 1 diabetes patients had moderately but significantly shorter TCRB CDR3s in all four CD4+ subsets.

Sequencing was carried out using naive CD4+ T cells from blood. The TCR comes from a man aged 18 to 29 with type 1 diabetes. This chain connects TRBV7-8 to TRBJ2-1; D remains unclear. This CDR3 reads CASSLETSDNEQFF. CDR3 nucleotides: TGTGCCAGCAGCTTGGAGACTTCGGACAATGAGCAGTTCTTC.